The 17 T cell receptor beta chains below come from one sample, sequenced in a study of blood T cell repertoires in COVID-19. This table comes from immunoSEQ multiplex PCR, and its TCRdb copy is limited to in-frame clones, with some not included. Of about 350,000 clones in the sample, over 75% were seen once. Material for sequencing was PBMCs or T cells enriched from blood (not recorded which). The receptors come from a woman aged 30 to 39 who had recovered from COVID-19.

V is TRBV6-4 and J is TRBJ1-4; D might be TRBD1 (5 bases). Trimming took off 7 bases at V and 2 bases at J, with 17 bases between the two ends. CDR3 length: 16 residues. Per the germline V gene, CDR1 is MRHNA and CDR2 is SNTAGT. CDR3 DNA: TGTGCCAGCATAATGGGGGGGAGTGGTACTAATGAAAAACTGTTTTTT. This translates into CASIMGGSGTNEKLFF.

The chain employs TRBV2 and TRBJ2-4, with D perhaps matching TRBD2 (6 bases). Trimming left V 4 bases short and J 8 bases short, with 18 bases between. The CDR3 sequence is 15 residues long. The germline gives CDR1 SNHLY, CDR2 FYNNEI. For the CDR3, the DNA is TGTGCCAGCAGTGGGGGGACTCCTGGAGGGGACATTCAGTACTTC. Its protein product is CASSGGTPGGDIQYF. Full variable domain (outside the CDR3, taken from reference TRBV2 and TRBJ2-4): EPEVTQTPSHQVTQMGQEVILRCVPISNHLYFYWYRQILGQKVEFLVSFYNNEISEKSEIFDDQFSVERPDGSNFTLKIRSTKLEDSAMYFCASSGGTPGGDIQYFGAGTRLSVL.

Only one count was recorded for this clone. CDR3 sequence (DNA): TGTGCCAGTAGTTTCCGGACAGGGGGCGTACAGCCCCAGCATTTT. This gives the protein CASSFRTGGVQPQHF. The V and J genes are TRBV19 and TRBJ1-5; 11 bases match TRBD1. The CDR3 loop spans 15 amino acids. Unmatched junction bases numbered 7, after V lost 5 bases and J lost 7 bases. Germline assignment: CDR1 LNHDA and CDR2 SQIVND (reference sequence). The full variable domain, completed using reference TRBV19 and TRBJ1-5, is DGGITQSPKYLFRKEGQNVTLSCEQNLNHDAMYWYRQDPGQGLRLIYYSQIVNDFQKGDIAEGYSVSREKKESFPLTVTSAQKNPTAFYLCASSFRTGGVQPQHFGDGTRLSIL.

The genes are TRBV24-1 and TRBJ2-5; the match to TRBD2 covers 9 bases. Germline assignment: CDR1 KGHDR and CDR2 SFDVKD. Trimming at V came to 1 base and at J to 4 bases, leaving 15 bases not matched to a gene. CDR3 length: 19 amino acids. The DNA of the CDR3 is TGTGCCACCAGTGATTTTCAGTGGGATGGTGAAGCGGGAGGAGAGACCCAGTACTTC. This codes for CATSDFQWDGEAGGETQYF.

V usage is TRBV27 and J usage is TRBJ1-2, with 8 bases identical to TRBD1. Germline V lookup: CDR1 MNHEY, CDR2 SMNVEV (reference sequence). The CDR3 totals 15 residues. With 5 bases clipped from V and 4 bases from J, the junction kept 9 bases outside the gene matches. The CDR3 reads CASSPGQGASYGYTF. The CDR3 bases are TGTGCCAGCAGTCCCGGACAGGGAGCAAGCTATGGCTACACCTTC.

This sequence joins TRBV11-2 and TRBJ1-2; TRBD1 matches 7 bases. The CDR3 is 15 amino acids. Unmatched junction bases numbered 4, after V lost 3 bases and J lost 0 bases. CDR1 and CDR2 from the germline V gene are SGHAT and FQNNGV. The CDR3 region is CASSFSGTANYGYTF. In nucleotides, the CDR3 is TGTGCCAGCAGCTTTTCGGGGACAGCTAACTATGGCTACACCTTC.

The chain carries TRBV5-1 and TRBJ2-1, with D unresolved. The germline V gene encodes CDR1 SGHRS and CDR2 YFSETQ. CDR3 length: 16 amino acids. V lost 0 bases and J 0 bases, leaving 10 bases between the germline ends. CDR3: CASSLAAASSYNEQFF. CDR3 sequence (DNA): TGCGCCAGCAGCTTGGCCGCAGCTAGCTCCTACAATGAGCAGTTCTTC.

The CDR3: CASSTGGANYGYTF. CDR3 coding DNA: TGTGCCAGCAGTACAGGGGGCGCTAACTATGGCTACACCTTC. The chain has TRBV28 and TRBJ1-2; TRBD1 matches at 9 bases. The CDR3 is made up of 14 amino acids. Germline V gene data show CDR1 as MDHEN and CDR2 as SYDVKM. Trimming removed 5 bases from V and 0 bases from J; junction bases left unmatched: 1.

The chain carries TRBV15 and TRBJ2-2; 11 bases map to TRBD1. The V gene's germline CDR1 is LNHNV and CDR2 YYDKDF (reference sequence). CDR3 size: 16 residues. Trimming at V came to 3 bases and at J to 6 bases, leaving 6 bases not matched to a gene. Written as DNA, the CDR3 is TGTGCCACCAGCAGTTCTGGACAGGGGGCTGCCGGGGAGCTGTTTTTT. This encodes CATSSSGQGAAGELFF.

The chain links TRBV19 to TRBJ1-5; D not resolved. The V gene's germline CDR1 is LNHDA and CDR2 SQIVND (reference sequence). This CDR3 spans 15 amino acids. V was pared by 3 bases and J by 4 bases, with 13 bases between. The chain's CDR3 is CASSISGIWNQPQHF. The CDR3 coding sequence is TGTGCCAGTAGTATTAGCGGGATTTGGAATCAGCCCCAGCATTTT.

The chain combines TRBV6-4 with TRBJ2-3, with TRBD2 matching over 8 bases. Looked up from germline, CDR1 is MRHNA and CDR2 is SNTAGT. The CDR3 sequence is 14 residues long. Trimming cost V 2 bases and J 4 bases; bases outside gene matches: 2. CDR3 nucleotide sequence: TGTGCCAGCAGTGACACGGGGGGGGCAGATACGCAGTATTTT. It specifies CASSDTGGADTQYF.

The chain recombines TRBV25-1 with TRBJ1-1; no clear D. Deletions cut 3 bases from V and 4 bases from J, with 9 bases between. This CDR3 comprises 13 residues. Germline CDR1 is MGHDK and CDR2 is SYGVNS. The CDR3 loop reads CASSDPSSTEAFF. The DNA for the CDR3 is TGTGCCAGCAGTGACCCCTCGAGCACTGAAGCTTTCTTT.

This rearrangement joins TRBV7-9 to TRBJ1-1; D is unresolved. V lost 3 bases, J lost 4 bases, and 12 bases lay in between. The length of the CDR3 is 14 residues. Germline CDR1 is SEHNR and CDR2 is FQNEAQ (reference sequence). CDR3 bases: TGTGCCAGCAGCTTTTTCGCGGGGTCCACTGAAGCTTTCTTT. This encodes CASSFFAGSTEAFF.

V usage is TRBV7-9 and J usage is TRBJ2-7, with D perhaps matching TRBD2 (6 bases). The germline V gene has CDR1 SEHNR and CDR2 FQNEAQ (reference sequence). The CDR3 is 13 residues long. The V end was cut by 3 bases, the J end by 4 bases, with 10 bases between. CDR3 protein: CASSFKGTYEQYF. Here the CDR3 DNA reads TGTGCCAGCAGCTTTAAAGGGACTTACGAGCAGTACTTC.

The chain couples TRBV19 to TRBJ1-3, with TRBD1 matching over 7 bases. Germline V gene sequence: CDR1 LNHDA, CDR2 SQIVND (reference sequence). The CDR3 spans 15 residues. The trim removed 3 bases at V and 2 bases at J, leaving 4 bases unmatched. CDR3 nucleotide sequence: TGTGCCAGTAGTATCGGAACAGGGGCTGGAAACACCATATATTTT. This codes for CASSIGTGAGNTIYF.

The V and J genes are TRBV7-8 and TRBJ2-7, with TRBD2 identical over 7 bases. Germline V gene lookup returns CDR1 SGHVS and CDR2 FQNEAQ. V was pared by 5 bases and J by 0 bases, with 10 bases of the junction left unmatched. The CDR3 covers 16 residues. CDR3 sequence reads: CASSPGSGAISYEQYF. In DNA form, the CDR3 reads TGTGCCAGCAGCCCAGGGAGCGGGGCAATCTCCTACGAGCAGTACTTC. Variable domain in full (rest from reference TRBV7-8 and TRBJ2-7): GAGVSQSPRYKVAKRGQDVALRCDPISGHVSLFWYQQALGQGPEFLTYFQNEAQLDKSGLPSDRFFAERPEGSVSTLKIQRTQQEDSAVYLCASSPGSGAISYEQYFGPGTRLTVT.

This clone has a single count. The chain uses TRBV7-9 and TRBJ2-1; 9 positions match TRBD1. After removal of 4 bases from V and 8 bases from J, the junction contained 9 bases not matched to a gene. This CDR3 has 15 amino acids. CDR1 is SEHNR, CDR2 FQNEAQ, per germline (reference sequence). The CDR3 is CASSSGQGGGDEQFF. The CDR3 DNA sequence: TGTGCCAGCAGCTCGGGACAGGGAGGAGGCGATGAGCAGTTCTTC.